This T cell receptor beta chain stems from a study of CD8 T cells in ankylosing spondylitis. Study-wide findings and caveats: A TCR beta motif of eight or nine highly homologous variants seemed to mark ankylosing spondylitis blood. Matched ankylosing spondylitis synovial fluid reportedly showed significant enrichment of disease-linked clones.

A word on this clonotype: The antigen remains undetermined.

Trimming cost V 1 base and J 3 bases, with 12 bases left between them. CDR1 and CDR2 (germline): MGHDK, SYGVNS. The CDR3 is 16 amino acids. Each TCR beta library was made by quantitative 5'-RACE that incorporated molecular barcodes. TCRdb used MiXCR to reprocess the 5' RACE reads, holding one entry per CDR3 protein. The data show about 270,000 distinct CDR3 sequences, 30% to 35% seen once. The sample consisted of blood, either unsorted or a sorted T cell fraction (not recorded which). The rearrangement links TRBV25-1 to TRBJ1-4, with D possibly TRBD1 on 5 matching bases. The clonotype was recovered from a male donor with ankylosing spondylitis or in good health (not recorded which). In DNA, the CDR3 is TGTGCCAGCAGTGAATCGGTCAAGGGGTCTAATGAAAAACTGTTTTTT. Protein sequence: CASSESVKGSNEKLFF. Combining the CDR3 with reference TRBV25-1 and TRBJ1-4 gives the whole variable domain EADIYQTPRYLVIGTGKKITLECSQTMGHDKMYWYQQDPGMELHLIHYSYGVNSTEKGDLSSESTVSRIRTEHFPLTLESARPSHTSQYLCASSESVKGSNEKLFFGSGTQLSVL.